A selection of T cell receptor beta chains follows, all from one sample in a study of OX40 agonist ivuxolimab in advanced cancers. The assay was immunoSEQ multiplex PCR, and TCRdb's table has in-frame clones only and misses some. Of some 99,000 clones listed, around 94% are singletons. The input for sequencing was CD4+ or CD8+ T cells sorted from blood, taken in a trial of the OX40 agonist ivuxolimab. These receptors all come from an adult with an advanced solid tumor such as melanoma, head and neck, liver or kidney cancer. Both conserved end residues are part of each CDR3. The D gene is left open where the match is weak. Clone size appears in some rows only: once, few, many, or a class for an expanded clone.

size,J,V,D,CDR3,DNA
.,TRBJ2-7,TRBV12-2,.,CASPGTGKSYEQYF,TGTGCAAGTCCCGGGACAGGGAAGTCCTACGAGCAGTACTTC
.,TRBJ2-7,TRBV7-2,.,CASSSGWTYEQYF,TGTGCCAGCAGCTCCGGCTGGACCTACGAGCAGTACTTC
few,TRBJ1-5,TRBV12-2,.,CASRGPSNQPQHF,TGTGCAAGTCGCGGGCCTAGCAATCAGCCCCAGCATTTT
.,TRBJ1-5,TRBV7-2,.,CASSSTTNQPQHF,TGTGCCAGCAGCTCCACTACCAATCAGCCCCAGCATTTT
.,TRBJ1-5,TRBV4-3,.,CASSQDAGPNQPQHF,TGCGCCAGCAGCCAAGATGCGGGACCGAATCAGCCCCAGCATTTT
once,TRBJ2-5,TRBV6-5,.,CASTSGVETQYF,TGTGCCAGCACCTCTGGTGTTGAGACCCAGTACTTC
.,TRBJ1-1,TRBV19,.,CASSRERTEAFF,TGTGCCAGTAGTAGGGAGCGGACTGAAGCTTTCTTT
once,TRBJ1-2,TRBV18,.,CASSPPGRMDYGYTF,TGTGCCAGCTCACCACCGGGGCGGATGGACTATGGCTACACCTTC
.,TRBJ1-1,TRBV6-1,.,CASSPPGTVGAEAFF,TGTGCCAGCAGCCCTCCTGGGACGGTCGGTGCTGAAGCTTTCTTT
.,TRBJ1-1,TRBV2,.,CASSEPDSNTEAFF,TGTGCCAGCAGTGAGCCGGACAGCAACACTGAAGCTTTCTTT
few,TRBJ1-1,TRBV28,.,CASSFLGTEAFF,TGTGCCAGCAGTTTCCTTGGCACTGAAGCTTTCTTT
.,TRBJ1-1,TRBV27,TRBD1,CASSRVSGQGNGTEAFF,TGTGCCAGCAGCAGGGTCTCGGGACAGGGGAACGGCACTGAAGCTTTCTTT
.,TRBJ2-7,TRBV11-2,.,CASSLDGHEQYF,TGTGCCAGCAGCTTAGACGGCCACGAGCAGTACTTC
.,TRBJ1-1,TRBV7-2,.,CASSLVGSDTEAFF,TGTGCCAGCAGCTTAGTGGGGAGTGACACTGAAGCTTTCTTT
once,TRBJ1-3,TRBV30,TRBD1,CAWGQGAGNTIYF,TGTGCCTGGGGACAGGGGGCTGGAAACACCATATATTTT
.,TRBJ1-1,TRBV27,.,CASSPWTRATEAFF,TGTGCCAGCAGTCCCTGGACTCGGGCGACTGAAGCTTTCTTT
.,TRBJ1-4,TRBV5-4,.,CASSSFRGAKLFF,TGTGCCAGCAGCTCCTTCCGGGGGGCAAAACTGTTTTTT
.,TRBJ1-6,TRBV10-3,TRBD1,CAISRGSGGNSPLHF,TGTGCCATCAGCCGGGGGTCAGGGGGTAATTCACCCCTCCACTTT
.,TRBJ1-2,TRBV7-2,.,CASSPELSNYGYTF,TGTGCCAGCAGCCCTGAACTATCTAACTATGGCTACACCTTC
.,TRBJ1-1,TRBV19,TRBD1,CASSTGQGTRNTEAFF,TGTGCCAGTAGTACGGGACAGGGGACGAGGAACACTGAAGCTTTCTTT
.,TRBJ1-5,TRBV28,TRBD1,CASSSGTGKNQPQHF,TGTGCCAGCAGTTCCGGGACAGGGAAGAATCAGCCCCAGCATTTT
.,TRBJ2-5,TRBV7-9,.,CASTGLQETQYF,TGTGCCAGTACAGGGTTACAGGAGACCCAGTACTTC
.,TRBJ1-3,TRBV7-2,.,CASSGYGNTIYF,TGTGCCAGCAGCGGTTATGGAAACACCATATATTTT
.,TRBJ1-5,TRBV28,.,CASSPGGGPNQPQHF,TGTGCCAGCAGTCCGGGTGGGGGGCCGAATCAGCCCCAGCATTTT
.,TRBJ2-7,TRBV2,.,CASSPGPGIEQYF,TGTGCCAGCAGTCCCGGCCCCGGGATCGAGCAGTACTTC
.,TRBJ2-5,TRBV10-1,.,CASSRDYQETQYF,TGCGCCAGCTCCCGGGACTACCAAGAGACCCAGTACTTC
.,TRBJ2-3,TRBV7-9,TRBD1,CASSSWVQGVRSRNIPF,TGTGCCAGCAGCTCGTGGGTGCAGGGGGTACGGTCGAGAAATATCCCTTTT
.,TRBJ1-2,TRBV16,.,CASSQSGAELYGYTF,TGTGCCAGCAGCCAATCGGGGGCAGAGCTCTATGGCTACACCTTC
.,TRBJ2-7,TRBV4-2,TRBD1,CASSRGQAGEQYF,TGTGCCAGCAGCCGGGGACAGGCGGGGGAGCAGTACTTC
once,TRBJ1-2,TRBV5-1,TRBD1,CASSFDRDYGYTF,TGCGCCAGCAGCTTTGACAGGGACTATGGCTACACCTTC
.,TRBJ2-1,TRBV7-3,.,CASSSGQYNEQFF,TGTGCCAGCAGCTCAGGGCAATACAATGAGCAGTTCTTC
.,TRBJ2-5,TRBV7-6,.,CASSPQTNGGETQYF,TGTGCCAGCAGCCCGCAGACCAACGGAGGAGAGACCCAGTACTTC
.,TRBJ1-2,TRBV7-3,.,CASSRRGNYGYTF,TGTGCCAGCAGCCGCAGGGGTAACTATGGCTACACCTTC
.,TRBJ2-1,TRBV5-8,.,CASSRLELNEQFF,TGTGCCAGCAGCCGACTAGAACTCAATGAGCAGTTCTTC
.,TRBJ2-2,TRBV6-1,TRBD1,CASSPTQTGPGELFF,TGTGCCAGCAGTCCCACGCAGACAGGGCCGGGGGAGCTGTTTTTT
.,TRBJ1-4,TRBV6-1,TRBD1,CASKDRGLTNEKLFF,TGTGCCAGCAAGGACAGGGGTTTGACTAATGAAAAACTGTTTTTT
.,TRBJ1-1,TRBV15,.,CATSGLSRDTEAFF,TGTGCCACCAGCGGCCTTAGCAGGGACACTGAAGCTTTCTTT
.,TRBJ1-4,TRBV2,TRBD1,CASRGQGKLFF,TGTGCCAGCAGGGGACAGGGCAAACTGTTTTTT
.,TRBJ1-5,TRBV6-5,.,CASSYGRVGQPQHF,TGTGCCAGCAGTTACGGCAGGGTAGGCCAGCCCCAGCATTTT
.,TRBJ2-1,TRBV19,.,CASSIDLYGEQFF,TGTGCCAGTAGTATAGATCTATATGGAGAGCAGTTCTTC
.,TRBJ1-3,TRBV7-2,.,CASSRLGAGSNSGNTIYF,TGTGCCAGCAGCCGCTTAGGGGCAGGGAGTAATTCTGGAAACACCATATATTTT
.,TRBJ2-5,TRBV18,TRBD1,CASSPRETGNQETQYF,TGTGCCAGCTCACCACGCGAGACAGGGAACCAAGAGACCCAGTACTTC
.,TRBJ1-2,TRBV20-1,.,CSASFVYGYTF,TGCAGTGCTAGTTTTGTTTATGGCTACACCTTC
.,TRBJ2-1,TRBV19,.,CASSTLDTYNEQFF,TGTGCCAGTAGTACCTTAGACACTTACAATGAGCAGTTCTTC
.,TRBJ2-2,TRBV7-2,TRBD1,CASSPGTGRGGELFF,TGTGCCAGCAGTCCCGGGACAGGTCGAGGCGGGGAGCTGTTTTTT
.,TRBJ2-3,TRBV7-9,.,CATSHRRGPTDTQYF,TGTGCCACTTCCCATCGTCGGGGCCCCACAGATACGCAGTATTTT
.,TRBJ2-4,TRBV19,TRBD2,CASRSTALGGRNIQYF,TGTGCCAGTAGATCGACAGCGCTCGGGGGGAGAAACATTCAGTACTTC
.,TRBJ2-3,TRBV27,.,CASSSTGFGRDTQYF,TGTGCCAGCAGCAGTACAGGGTTCGGTAGAGATACGCAGTATTTT
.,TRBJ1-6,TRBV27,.,CASSGTGNSPLHF,TGTGCCAGCAGTGGCACAGGGAATTCACCCCTCCACTTT
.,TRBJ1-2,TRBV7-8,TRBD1,CASSQQGAVDYGYTF,TGTGCCAGCAGCCAACAGGGGGCGGTGGACTATGGCTACACCTTC
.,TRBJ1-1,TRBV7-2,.,CASSPSGVNTEAFF,TGTGCCAGCAGCCCATCGGGGGTGAACACTGAAGCTTTCTTT